A selection of T cell receptor beta chains follows, all from one sample in a study of T cell responses to AZD1222 COVID-19 vaccine. Assay: immunoSEQ multiplex PCR; the TCRdb copy retains only in-frame clones and omits some. The data show approximately 100,000 clones, around 92% seen once. Sequenced material: peripheral blood, taken on day 0 of AZD1222 vaccination. The receptors derive from an adult in good health. The CDR3 runs from the conserved cysteine through the conserved F or W. A D gene is named only where the DNA matches it firmly. Size is stated for part of the rows, as once, few or many counts, or as a class when the clone is expanded.

v_gene,d_gene,abundance,j_gene,CDR3aa,CDR3nt
TRBV28,NA,once,TRBJ1-5,CASRGSNQPQHF,TGTGCCAGCAGGGGTAGCAATCAGCCCCAGCATTTT
TRBV7-2,NA,NA,TRBJ2-4,CASSLAVVAKNIQYF,TGTGCCAGCAGCTTAGCAGTGGTAGCCAAAAACATTCAGTACTTC
TRBV10-2,NA,NA,TRBJ1-6,CASKAGNSPLHF,TGCGCCAGCAAGGCAGGGAATTCACCCCTCCACTTT
TRBV19,NA,once,TRBJ2-3,CASSIGREGTDTQYF,TGTGCCAGTAGTATTGGTCGGGAAGGCACAGATACGCAGTATTTT
TRBV27,NA,few,TRBJ2-2,CASRIGENTGELFF,TGTGCCAGCAGGATTGGGGAGAACACCGGGGAGCTGTTTTTT
TRBV5-1,NA,NA,TRBJ2-5,CASTLFGAQETQYF,TGCGCCAGCACCCTCTTTGGGGCACAAGAGACCCAGTACTTC
TRBV28,TRBD2,NA,TRBJ2-1,CARDVGGSHEQFF,TGTGCCAGGGACGTCGGGGGGAGCCATGAGCAGTTCTTC
TRBV3-1/TRBV3-2,NA,NA,TRBJ1-5,CASSQPGTADSNQPQHF,TGTGCCAGCAGCCAACCTGGGACCGCAGATAGCAATCAGCCCCAGCATTTT
TRBV19,NA,NA,TRBJ1-3,CASSMTISGNTIYF,TGTGCCAGTAGTATGACAATCTCTGGAAACACCATATATTTT
TRBV28,TRBD2,NA,TRBJ2-7,CASSSVGVSSGKFYEQYF,TGTGCCAGCAGTTCCGTGGGTGTGTCTAGCGGGAAATTCTACGAGCAGTACTTC
TRBV19,NA,NA,TRBJ2-2,CASSIDDGGLYTGELFF,TGTGCCAGTAGTATTGATGATGGGGGCTTATACACCGGGGAGCTGTTTTTT
TRBV18,TRBD2,once,TRBJ2-1,CASSPIRVAGYNEQFF,TGTGCCAGCTCACCCATCAGGGTAGCGGGCTACAATGAGCAGTTCTTC
TRBV5-1,NA,NA,TRBJ2-1,CASSFGTYYNEQFF,TGCGCCAGCAGCTTCGGGACTTACTACAATGAGCAGTTCTTC
TRBV5-1,TRBD1,few,TRBJ2-5,CASSQATGVETQYF,TGCGCCAGCAGCCAGGCGACAGGGGTGGAGACCCAGTACTTC
TRBV29-1,NA,NA,TRBJ1-6,CSVDPLGRARNSPLHF,TGCAGCGTTGACCCACTGGGCAGGGCGCGAAATTCACCCCTCCACTTT
TRBV7-2,NA,NA,TRBJ2-5,CASSFGLGQETQYF,TGTGCCAGCAGCTTCGGTCTAGGGCAAGAGACCCAGTACTTC
TRBV7-9,NA,NA,TRBJ2-7,CASSFTAPEQYF,TGTGCCAGCAGCTTTACGGCTCCCGAGCAGTACTTC
TRBV7-9,NA,NA,TRBJ1-6,CASSPVPPGDSPLHF,TGTGCCAGCAGTCCAGTCCCCCCTGGGGATTCACCCCTCCACTTT
TRBV30,NA,NA,TRBJ2-7,CAWGYPGLQQYF,TGTGCCTGGGGATACCCGGGACTCCAGCAGTACTTC
TRBV6-4,NA,NA,TRBJ2-2,CASRTSDTGELFF,TGTGCCAGCAGAACTTCCGACACCGGGGAGCTGTTTTTT
TRBV10-3,TRBD2,NA,TRBJ2-7,CAIKPAGGFSEQYF,TGTGCCATCAAGCCAGCGGGGGGATTTTCCGAGCAGTACTTC
TRBV4-2,NA,NA,TRBJ2-7,CASSQDGGFREQYF,TGTGCCAGCAGCCAAGATGGCGGTTTTCGCGAGCAGTACTTC
TRBV11-2,TRBD2,NA,TRBJ2-3,CASSLITSGPLQYF,TGTGCCAGCAGCTTAATTACTAGCGGCCCACTGCAGTATTTT
TRBV20-1,NA,NA,TRBJ2-7,CSAGLFDEQYF,TGCAGTGCTGGCCTCTTCGACGAGCAGTACTTC
TRBV13,NA,once,TRBJ1-1,CASSYDTNTEAFF,TGTGCCAGCAGCTACGATACGAACACTGAAGCTTTCTTT
TRBV2,TRBD1,NA,TRBJ2-7,CARGGQGSEQYF,TGTGCCAGAGGGGGACAGGGGAGTGAGCAGTACTTC
TRBV7-8,NA,NA,TRBJ2-5,CASSRPPGHQETQYF,TGTGCCAGCAGCCGACCTCCGGGACACCAAGAGACCCAGTACTTC
TRBV2,NA,NA,TRBJ2-5,CASGADTQETQYF,TGTGCCAGCGGAGCGGATACCCAAGAGACCCAGTACTTC
TRBV29-1,NA,NA,TRBJ2-5,CSVEGSELPRGQETQYF,TGCAGCGTTGAGGGTAGCGAACTCCCCCGGGGCCAAGAGACCCAGTACTTC
TRBV9,TRBD1,NA,TRBJ2-3,CASSVQTGGPTDTQYF,TGTGCCAGCAGCGTTCAAACAGGGGGGCCGACAGATACGCAGTATTTT